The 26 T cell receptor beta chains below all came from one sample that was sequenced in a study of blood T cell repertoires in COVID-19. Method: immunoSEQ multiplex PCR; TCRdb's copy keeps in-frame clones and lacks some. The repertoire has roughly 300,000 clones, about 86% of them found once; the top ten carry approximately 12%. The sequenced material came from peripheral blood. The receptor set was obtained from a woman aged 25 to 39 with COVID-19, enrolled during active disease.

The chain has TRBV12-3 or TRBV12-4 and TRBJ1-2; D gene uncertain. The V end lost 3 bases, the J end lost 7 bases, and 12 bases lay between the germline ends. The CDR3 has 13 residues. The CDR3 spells CASSFSGVVGYTF. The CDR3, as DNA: TGTGCCAGCAGTTTTTCCGGGGTAGTTGGCTACACCTTC.

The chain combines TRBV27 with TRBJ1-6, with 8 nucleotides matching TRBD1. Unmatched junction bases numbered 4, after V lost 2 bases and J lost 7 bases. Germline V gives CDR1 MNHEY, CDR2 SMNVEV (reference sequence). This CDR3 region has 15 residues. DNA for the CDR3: TGTGCCAGCAGTTTAAGGACAGGGAGCAATTCACCCCTCCACTTT. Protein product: CASSLRTGSNSPLHF.

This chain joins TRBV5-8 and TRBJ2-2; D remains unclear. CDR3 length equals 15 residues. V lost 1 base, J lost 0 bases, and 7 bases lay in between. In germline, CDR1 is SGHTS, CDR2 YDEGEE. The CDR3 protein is CASSLSRANTGELFF. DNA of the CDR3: TGTGCCAGCAGCTTGTCCCGCGCGAACACCGGGGAGCTGTTTTTT.

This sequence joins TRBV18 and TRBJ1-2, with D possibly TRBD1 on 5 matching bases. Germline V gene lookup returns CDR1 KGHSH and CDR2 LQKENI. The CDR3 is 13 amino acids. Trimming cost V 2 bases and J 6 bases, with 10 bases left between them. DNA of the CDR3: TGTGCCAGCTCACCAGGGGCTATGGATGGCTACACCTTC. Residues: CASSPGAMDGYTF.

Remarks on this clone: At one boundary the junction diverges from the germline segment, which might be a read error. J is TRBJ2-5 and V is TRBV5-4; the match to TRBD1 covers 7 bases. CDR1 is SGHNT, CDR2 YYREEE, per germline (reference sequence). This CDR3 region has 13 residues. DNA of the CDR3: TGTGCCAGCACCTTGACAGGGCAAGAGACCCAGTACTTC. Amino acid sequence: CASTLTGQETQYF. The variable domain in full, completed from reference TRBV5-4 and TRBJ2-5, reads ETGVTQSPTHLIKTRGQQVTLRCSSQSGHNTVSWYQQALGQGPQFIFQYYREEENGRGNFPPRFSGLQFPNYSSELNVNALELDDSALYLCASTLTGQETQYFGPGTRLLVL.

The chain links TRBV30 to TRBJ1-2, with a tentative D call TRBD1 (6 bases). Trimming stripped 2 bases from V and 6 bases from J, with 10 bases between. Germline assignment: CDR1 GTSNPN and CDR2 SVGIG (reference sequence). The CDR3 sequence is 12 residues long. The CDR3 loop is CAWSRQVDGYTF. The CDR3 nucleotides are TGTGCCTGGAGTAGACAGGTCGATGGCTACACCTTC.

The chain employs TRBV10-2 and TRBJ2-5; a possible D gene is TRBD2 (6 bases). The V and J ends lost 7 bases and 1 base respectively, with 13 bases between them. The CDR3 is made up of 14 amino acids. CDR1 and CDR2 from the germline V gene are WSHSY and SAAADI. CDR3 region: CASIDGGPQETQYF. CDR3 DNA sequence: TGCGCCAGCATTGACGGGGGACCCCAAGAGACCCAGTACTTC.

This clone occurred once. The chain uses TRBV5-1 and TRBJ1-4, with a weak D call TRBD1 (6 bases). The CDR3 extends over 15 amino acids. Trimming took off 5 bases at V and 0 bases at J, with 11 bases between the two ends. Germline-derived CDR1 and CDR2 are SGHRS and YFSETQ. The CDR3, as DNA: TGCGCCAGCAGGGCTTCAGGGGCAACTAATGAAAAACTGTTTTTT. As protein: CASRASGATNEKLFF.

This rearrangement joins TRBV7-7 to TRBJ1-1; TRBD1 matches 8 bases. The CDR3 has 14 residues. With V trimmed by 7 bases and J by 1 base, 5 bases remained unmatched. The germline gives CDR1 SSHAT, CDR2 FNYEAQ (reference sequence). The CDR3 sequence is CASNFGQGNTEAFF. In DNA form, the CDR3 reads TGTGCCAGCAACTTTGGACAGGGGAACACTGAAGCTTTCTTT.

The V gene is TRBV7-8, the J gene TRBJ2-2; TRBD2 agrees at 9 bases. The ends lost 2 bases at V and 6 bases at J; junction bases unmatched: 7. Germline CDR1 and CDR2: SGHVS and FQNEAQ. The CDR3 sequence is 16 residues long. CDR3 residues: CASSLYPGGGAGELFF. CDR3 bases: TGTGCCAGCAGCTTATATCCTGGCGGGGGGGCCGGGGAGCTGTTTTTT. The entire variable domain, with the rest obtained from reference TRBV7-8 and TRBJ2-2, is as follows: GAGVSQSPRYKVAKRGQDVALRCDPISGHVSLFWYQQALGQGPEFLTYFQNEAQLDKSGLPSDRFFAERPEGSVSTLKIQRTQQEDSAVYLCASSLYPGGGAGELFFGEGSRLTVL.

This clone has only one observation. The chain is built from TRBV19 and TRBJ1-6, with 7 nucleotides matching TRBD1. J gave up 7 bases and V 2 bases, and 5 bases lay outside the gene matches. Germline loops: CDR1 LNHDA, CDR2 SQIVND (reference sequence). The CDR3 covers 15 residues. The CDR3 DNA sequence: TGTGCCAGTAGTATAAAGGGACAGAAGAATTCACCCCTCCACTTT. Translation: CASSIKGQKNSPLHF.

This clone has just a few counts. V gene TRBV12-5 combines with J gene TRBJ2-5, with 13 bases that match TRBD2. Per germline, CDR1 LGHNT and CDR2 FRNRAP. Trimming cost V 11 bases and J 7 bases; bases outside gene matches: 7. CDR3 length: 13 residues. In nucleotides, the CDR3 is TGTGCTTCACTAGCGGGGGGGTCCGGGACCCAGTACTTC. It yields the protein CASLAGGSGTQYF.

CDR3 nucleotides: TGTGCCAGCAGCTTAGTCGGGGAGACCTCCTACGAGCAGTACTTC. Translating gives CASSLVGETSYEQYF. The chain couples TRBV7-8 to TRBJ2-7, with D possibly TRBD2 on 5 matching bases. There are 15 residues in the CDR3. Trimming pared 1 base from V and 0 bases from J, leaving 10 bases between. Germline V gives CDR1 SGHVS, CDR2 FQNEAQ.

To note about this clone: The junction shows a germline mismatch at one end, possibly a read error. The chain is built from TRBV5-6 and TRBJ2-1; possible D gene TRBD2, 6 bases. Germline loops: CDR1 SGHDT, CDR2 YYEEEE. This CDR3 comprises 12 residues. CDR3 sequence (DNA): TGTGCCAGCAGCTTGTTTATTGGCGGGGTGGTCTTC. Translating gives CASSLFIGGVVF.

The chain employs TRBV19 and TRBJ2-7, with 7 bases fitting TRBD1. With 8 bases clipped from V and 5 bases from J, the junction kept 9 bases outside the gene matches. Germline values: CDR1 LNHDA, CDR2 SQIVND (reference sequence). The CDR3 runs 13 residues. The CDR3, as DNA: TGTGCCAGTTCCAGACAGGGAGTAAACGAGCAGTACTTC. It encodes CASSRQGVNEQYF.

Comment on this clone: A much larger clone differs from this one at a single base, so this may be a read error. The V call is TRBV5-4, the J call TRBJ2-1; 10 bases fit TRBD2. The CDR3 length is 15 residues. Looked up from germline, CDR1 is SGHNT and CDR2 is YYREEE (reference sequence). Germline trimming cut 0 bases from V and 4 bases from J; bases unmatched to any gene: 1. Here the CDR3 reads CASSLGLAGYNEQFF. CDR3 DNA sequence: TGTGCCAGCAGCTTGGGACTAGCGGGTTACAATGAGCAGTTCTTC.

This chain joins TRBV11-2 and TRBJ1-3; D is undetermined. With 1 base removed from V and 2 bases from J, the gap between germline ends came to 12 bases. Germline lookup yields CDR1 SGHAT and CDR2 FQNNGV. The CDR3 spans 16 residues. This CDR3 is CASSLVRAGTGNTIYF. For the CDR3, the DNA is TGTGCCAGCAGCTTAGTCCGGGCGGGTACTGGAAACACCATATATTTT. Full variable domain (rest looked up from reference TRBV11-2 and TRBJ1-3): EAGVAQSPRYKIIEKRQSVAFWCNPISGHATLYWYQQILGQGPKLLIQFQNNGVVDDSQLPKDRFSAERLKGVDSTLKIQPAKLEDSAVYLCASSLVRAGTGNTIYFGEGSWLTVV.

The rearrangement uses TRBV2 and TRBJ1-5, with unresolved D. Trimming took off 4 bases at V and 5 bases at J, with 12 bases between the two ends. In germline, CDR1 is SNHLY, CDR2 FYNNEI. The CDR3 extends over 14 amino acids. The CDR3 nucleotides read TGTGCCAGCAGTGTTGTAGGCGGCGATCAGCCCCAGCATTTT. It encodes CASSVVGGDQPQHF.

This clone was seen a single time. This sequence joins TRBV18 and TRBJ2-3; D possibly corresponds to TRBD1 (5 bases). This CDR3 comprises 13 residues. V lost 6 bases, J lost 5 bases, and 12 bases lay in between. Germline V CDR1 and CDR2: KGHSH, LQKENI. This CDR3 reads CASSSGSLDTQYF. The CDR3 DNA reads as TGTGCCAGCTCTTCAGGGTCGTTAGATACGCAGTATTTT.

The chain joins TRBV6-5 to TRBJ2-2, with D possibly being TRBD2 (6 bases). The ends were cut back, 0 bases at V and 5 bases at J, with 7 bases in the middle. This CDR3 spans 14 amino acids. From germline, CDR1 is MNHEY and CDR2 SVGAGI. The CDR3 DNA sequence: TGTGCCAGCAGTTACTCGGAGGGAACCGGGGAGCTGTTTTTT. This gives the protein CASSYSEGTGELFF.

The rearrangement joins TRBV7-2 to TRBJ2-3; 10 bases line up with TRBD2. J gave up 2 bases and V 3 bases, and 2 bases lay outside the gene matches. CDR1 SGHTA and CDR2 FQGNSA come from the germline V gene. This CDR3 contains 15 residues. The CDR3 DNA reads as TGTGCCAGCAGCTTTAGCGGGGGGACCACAGATACGCAGTATTTT. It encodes CASSFSGGTTDTQYF.

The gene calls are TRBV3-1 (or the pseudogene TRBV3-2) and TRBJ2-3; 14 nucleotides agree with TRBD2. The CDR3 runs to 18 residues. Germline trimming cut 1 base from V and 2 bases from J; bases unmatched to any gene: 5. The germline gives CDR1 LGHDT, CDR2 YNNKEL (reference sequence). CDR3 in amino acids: CASSQGTSGGTATDTQYF. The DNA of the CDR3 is TGTGCCAGCAGCCAAGGGACTAGCGGGGGGACAGCCACAGATACGCAGTATTTT.

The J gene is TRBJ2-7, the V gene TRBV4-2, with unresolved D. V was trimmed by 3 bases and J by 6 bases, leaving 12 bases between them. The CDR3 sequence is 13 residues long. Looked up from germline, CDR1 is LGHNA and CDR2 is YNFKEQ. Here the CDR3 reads CASSHSTGAEQYF. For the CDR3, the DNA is TGTGCCAGCAGCCACTCAACGGGTGCCGAGCAGTACTTC.

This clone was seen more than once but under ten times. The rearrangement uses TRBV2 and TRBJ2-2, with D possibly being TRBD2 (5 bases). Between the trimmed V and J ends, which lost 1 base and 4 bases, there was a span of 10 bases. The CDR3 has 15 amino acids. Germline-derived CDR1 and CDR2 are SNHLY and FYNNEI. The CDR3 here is CASSEGWRFTGELFF. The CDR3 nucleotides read TGTGCCAGCAGTGAAGGCTGGAGGTTCACCGGGGAGCTGTTTTTT.

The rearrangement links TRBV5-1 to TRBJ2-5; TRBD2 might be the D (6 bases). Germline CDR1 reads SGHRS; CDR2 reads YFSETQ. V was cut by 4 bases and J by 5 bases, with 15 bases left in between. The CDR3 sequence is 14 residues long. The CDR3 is CASSRPRGRETQYF. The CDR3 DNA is TGCGCCAGCAGCCGTCCCCGGGGGAGGGAGACCCAGTACTTC. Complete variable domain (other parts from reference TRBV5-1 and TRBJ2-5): KAGVTQTPRYLIKTRGQQVTLSCSPISGHRSVSWYQQTPGQGLQFLFEYFSETQRNKGNFPGRFSGRQFSNSRSEMNVSTLELGDSALYLCASSRPRGRETQYFGPGTRLLVL.

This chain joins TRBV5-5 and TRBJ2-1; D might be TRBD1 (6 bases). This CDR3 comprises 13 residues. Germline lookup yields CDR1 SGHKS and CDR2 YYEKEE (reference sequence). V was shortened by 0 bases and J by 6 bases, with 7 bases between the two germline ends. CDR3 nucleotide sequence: TGTGCCAGCAGCTTGGAGGACAGCAATGAGCAGTTCTTC. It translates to CASSLEDSNEQFF.